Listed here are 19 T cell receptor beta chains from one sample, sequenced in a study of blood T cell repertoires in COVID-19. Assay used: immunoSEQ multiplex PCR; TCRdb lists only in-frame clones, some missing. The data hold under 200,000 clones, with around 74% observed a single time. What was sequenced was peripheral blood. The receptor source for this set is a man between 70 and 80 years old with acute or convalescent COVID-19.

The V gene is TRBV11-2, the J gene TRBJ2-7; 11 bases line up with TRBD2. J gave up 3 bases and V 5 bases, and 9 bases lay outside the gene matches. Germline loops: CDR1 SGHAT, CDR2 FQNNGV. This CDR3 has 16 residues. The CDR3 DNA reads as TGTGCCAGCAGCCCCCGACTAGCGGGGAAGGTCTACGAGCAGTACTTC. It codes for CASSPRLAGKVYEQYF. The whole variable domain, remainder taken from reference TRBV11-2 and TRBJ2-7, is EAGVAQSPRYKIIEKRQSVAFWCNPISGHATLYWYQQILGQGPKLLIQFQNNGVVDDSQLPKDRFSAERLKGVDSTLKIQPAKLEDSAVYLCASSPRLAGKVYEQYFGPGTRLTVT.

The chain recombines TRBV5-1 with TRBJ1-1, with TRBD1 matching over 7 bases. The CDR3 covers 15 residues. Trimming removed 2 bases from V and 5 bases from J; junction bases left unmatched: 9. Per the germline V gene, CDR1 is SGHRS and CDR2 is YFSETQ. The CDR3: CASSFQTGAGTEAFF. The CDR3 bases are TGCGCCAGCAGCTTTCAAACAGGGGCGGGAACTGAAGCTTTCTTT.

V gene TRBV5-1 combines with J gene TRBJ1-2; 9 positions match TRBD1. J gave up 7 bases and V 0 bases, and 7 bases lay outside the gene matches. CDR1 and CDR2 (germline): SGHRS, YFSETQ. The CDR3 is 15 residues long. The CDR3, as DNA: TGCGCCAGCAGCTTGGACAACAGGGGGCGCGGTGGCTACACCTTC. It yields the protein CASSLDNRGRGGYTF.

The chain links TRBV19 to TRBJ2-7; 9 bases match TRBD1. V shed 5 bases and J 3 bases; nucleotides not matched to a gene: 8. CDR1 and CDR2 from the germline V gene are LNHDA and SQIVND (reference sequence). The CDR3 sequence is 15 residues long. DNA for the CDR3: TGTGCCAGTAGTCCGCCGGGACAGGGTCACTACGAGCAGTACTTC. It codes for CASSPPGQGHYEQYF.

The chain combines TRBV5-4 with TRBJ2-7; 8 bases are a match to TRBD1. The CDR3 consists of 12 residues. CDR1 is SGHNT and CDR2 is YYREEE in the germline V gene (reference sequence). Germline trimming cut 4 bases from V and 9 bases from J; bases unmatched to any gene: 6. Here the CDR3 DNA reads TGTGCCAGCAGCGTGGACAGGGATGGGCAGTACTTC. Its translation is CASSVDRDGQYF.

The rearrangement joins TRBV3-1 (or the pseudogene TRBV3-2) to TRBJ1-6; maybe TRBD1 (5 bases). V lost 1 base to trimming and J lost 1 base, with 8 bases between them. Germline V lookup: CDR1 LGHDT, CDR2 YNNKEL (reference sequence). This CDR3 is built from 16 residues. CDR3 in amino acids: CASSQGRQSYNSPLHF. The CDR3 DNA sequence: TGTGCCAGCAGCCAAGGTCGACAGTCCTATAATTCACCCCTCCACTTT.

The CDR3 reads CASSPRTQTAGSELFF. CDR3 coding DNA: TGTGCCAGCTCACCACGAACCCAGACAGCTGGTTCAGAGCTGTTTTTT. This chain connects TRBV18 to TRBJ2-2; D is possibly TRBD1 (5 bases). V lost 1 base to trimming and J lost 11 bases, with 20 bases between them. This CDR3 is 16 amino acids long. The germline V gene has CDR1 KGHSH and CDR2 LQKENI.

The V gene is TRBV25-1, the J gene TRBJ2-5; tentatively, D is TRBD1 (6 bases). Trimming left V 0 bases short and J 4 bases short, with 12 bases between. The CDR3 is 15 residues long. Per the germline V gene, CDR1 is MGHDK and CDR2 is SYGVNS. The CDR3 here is CASSEYYGRGETQYF. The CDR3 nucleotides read TGTGCCAGCAGTGAATATTATGGCAGGGGAGAGACCCAGTACTTC.

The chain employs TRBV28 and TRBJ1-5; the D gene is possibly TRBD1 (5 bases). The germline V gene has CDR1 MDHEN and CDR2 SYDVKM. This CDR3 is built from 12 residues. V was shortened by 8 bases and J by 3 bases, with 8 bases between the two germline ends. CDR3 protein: CASGGDNQPQHF. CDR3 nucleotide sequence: TGTGCCAGCGGGGGGGACAATCAGCCCCAGCATTTT.

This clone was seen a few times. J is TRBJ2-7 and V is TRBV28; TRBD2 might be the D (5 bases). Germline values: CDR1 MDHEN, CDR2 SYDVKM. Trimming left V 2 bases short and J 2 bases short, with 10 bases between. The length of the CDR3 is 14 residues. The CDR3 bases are TGTGCCAGCAGTTTAGCCCTAGCAGCCTACGAGCAGTACTTC. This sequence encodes CASSLALAAYEQYF.

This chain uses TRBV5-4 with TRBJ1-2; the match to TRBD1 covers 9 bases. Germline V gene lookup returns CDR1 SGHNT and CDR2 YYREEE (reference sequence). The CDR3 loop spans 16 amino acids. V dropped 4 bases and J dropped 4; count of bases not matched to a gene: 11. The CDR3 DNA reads TGTGCCAGCAGCGGGACAGGGAATGAGTGGTCCTATGGCTACACCTTC. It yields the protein CASSGTGNEWSYGYTF.

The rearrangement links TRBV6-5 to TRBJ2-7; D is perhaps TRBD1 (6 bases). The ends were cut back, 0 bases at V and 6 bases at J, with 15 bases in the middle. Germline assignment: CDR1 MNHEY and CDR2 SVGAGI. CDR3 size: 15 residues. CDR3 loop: CASSYSTNRVGEQYF. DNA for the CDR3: TGTGCCAGCAGTTACTCGACAAACAGGGTAGGCGAGCAGTACTTC.

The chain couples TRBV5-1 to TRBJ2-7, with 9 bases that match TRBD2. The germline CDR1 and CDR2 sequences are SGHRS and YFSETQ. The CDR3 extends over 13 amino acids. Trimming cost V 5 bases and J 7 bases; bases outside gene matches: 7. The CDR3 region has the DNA TGCGCCAGCAGAGTAGCGGGAGTGGAAGAGCAGTACTTC. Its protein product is CASRVAGVEEQYF.

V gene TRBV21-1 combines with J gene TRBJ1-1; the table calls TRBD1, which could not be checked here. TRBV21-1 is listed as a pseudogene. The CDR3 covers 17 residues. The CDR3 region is CASSKLTSSGHYTEAFF. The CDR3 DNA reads TGTGCCAGCAGCAAACTTACGAGTTCAGGGCATTACACTGAAGCTTTCTTT.

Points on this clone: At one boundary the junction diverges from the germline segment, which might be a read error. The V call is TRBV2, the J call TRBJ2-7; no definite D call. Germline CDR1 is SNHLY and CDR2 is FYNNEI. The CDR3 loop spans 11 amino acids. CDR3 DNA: TGTGCCAGCAGTGAATCGGTCCCCTTAGACTTC. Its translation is CASSESVPLDF. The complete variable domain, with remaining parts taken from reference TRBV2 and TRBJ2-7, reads EPEVTQTPSHQVTQMGQEVILRCVPISNHLYFYWYRQILGQKVEFLVSFYNNEISEKSEIFDDQFSVERPDGSNFTLKIRSTKLEDSAMYFCASSESVPLDFGPGTRLTVT.

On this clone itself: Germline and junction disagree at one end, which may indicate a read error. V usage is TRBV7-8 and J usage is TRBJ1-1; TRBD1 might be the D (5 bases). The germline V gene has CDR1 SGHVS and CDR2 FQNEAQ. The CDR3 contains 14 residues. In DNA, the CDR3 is TGTGCCAGCATGTTAGGAGGGGTGAAGACTGAAGCTTTCTTT. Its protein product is CASMLGGVKTEAFF.

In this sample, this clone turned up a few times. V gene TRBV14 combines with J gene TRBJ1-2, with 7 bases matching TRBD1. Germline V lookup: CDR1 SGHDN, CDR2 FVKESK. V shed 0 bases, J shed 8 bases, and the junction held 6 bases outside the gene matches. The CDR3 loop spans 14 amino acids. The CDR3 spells CASSQDGGQFGYTF. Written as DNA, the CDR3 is TGTGCCAGCAGCCAAGATGGGGGACAGTTCGGCTACACCTTC.

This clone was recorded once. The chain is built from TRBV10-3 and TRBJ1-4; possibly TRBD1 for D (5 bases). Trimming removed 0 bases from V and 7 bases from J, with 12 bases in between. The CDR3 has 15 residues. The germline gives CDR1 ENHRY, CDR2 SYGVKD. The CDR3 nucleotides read TGTGCCATCAGTGAGTCAAGGGGTACTGGTGAAAAACTGTTTTTT. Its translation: CAISESRGTGEKLFF.

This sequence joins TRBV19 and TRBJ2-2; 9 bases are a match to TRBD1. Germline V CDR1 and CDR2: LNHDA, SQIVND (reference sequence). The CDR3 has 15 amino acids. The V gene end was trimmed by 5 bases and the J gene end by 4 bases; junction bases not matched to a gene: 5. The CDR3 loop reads CASSEQGAVTGELFF. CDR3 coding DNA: TGTGCCAGTAGTGAACAGGGGGCGGTCACCGGGGAGCTGTTTTTT.